The 22 T cell receptor beta chains below were found in one sample sequenced in a study of STAT5B mutations in CD4+ large granular lymphocyte leukemia. Sequencing was performed with immunoSEQ multiplex PCR; in TCRdb, only in-frame clones are kept and a portion is missing. This table has more than 20,000 clones, 79% appearing once. The specimen sequenced was CD4+ T cells from blood buffy coats. The receptor set was obtained from a human donor in good health.

This clone has a single count. This chain links TRBV5-1 with TRBJ2-1; D gene unclear. Germline V gene sequence: CDR1 SGHRS, CDR2 YFSETQ. V lost 0 bases, J lost 5 bases, and 12 bases lay in between. CDR3 length equals 15 residues. The CDR3 sequence: CASSLVSGRDNEQFF. The CDR3, as DNA: TGCGCCAGCAGCTTGGTGTCAGGTCGGGACAATGAGCAGTTCTTC.

This clone turned up a few times. J is TRBJ1-2 and V is TRBV28; 8 bases agree with TRBD1. The ends lost 8 bases at V and 4 bases at J; junction bases unmatched: 12. The CDR3 length is 15 residues. Germline V gives CDR1 MDHEN, CDR2 SYDVKM. The CDR3 DNA is TGTGCCAGCTCTTTAGGACAGGGAGGTAGCTATGGCTACACCTTC. This encodes CASSLGQGGSYGYTF.

The rearrangement joins TRBV6-6 to TRBJ2-7; no reliable D call. Germline-derived CDR1 and CDR2 are MNHNY and SVGAGI (reference sequence). This CDR3 is 13 amino acids long. Trimming took off 5 bases at V and 1 base at J, with 9 bases between the two ends. CDR3 sequence (DNA): TGTGCCAGCAGTAACGACCCATCCTACGAGCAGTACTTC. Translated: CASSNDPSYEQYF.

The V gene is TRBV6-6, the J gene TRBJ1-2; D unclear. This CDR3 is built from 13 residues. Per the germline V gene, CDR1 is MNHNY and CDR2 is SVGAGI (reference sequence). Trimming took 7 bases from V and 5 from J, leaving 14 bases between them. The CDR3 sequence: CASTRAESYGYTF. CDR3 DNA: TGTGCCAGCACCCGCGCAGAGTCATATGGCTACACCTTC.

The V gene is TRBV2, the J gene TRBJ1-2; D is unresolved. V was cut by 4 bases and J by 8 bases, with 14 bases left in between. The length of the CDR3 is 13 residues. CDR1 SNHLY and CDR2 FYNNEI come from the germline V gene. The CDR3 sequence is CASSGGLLRGYTF. The CDR3 DNA follows: TGTGCCAGCAGTGGGGGTTTGTTGAGAGGCTACACCTTC.

This clone occurred once. The J gene is TRBJ2-7, the V gene TRBV11-3; no reliable D call. The CDR3 spans 14 residues. Germline V gene sequence: CDR1 SGHNT, CDR2 YENEEA. V shed 2 bases and J shed 0 bases, with 8 bases lying between them. The chain's CDR3 is CASSLRVVSYEQYF. The CDR3, as DNA: TGTGCCAGCAGCTTAAGGGTAGTCTCCTACGAGCAGTACTTC.

The chain links TRBV10-3 to TRBJ2-5; perhaps TRBD2 as D (6 bases). CDR3 size: 15 residues. Germline CDR1 ENHRY, CDR2 SYGVKD. V lost 0 bases and J 5 bases, leaving 13 bases between the germline ends. The CDR3 DNA sequence: TGTGCCATCAGTGAGTCGAGCAAGGGAGGTGAGACCCAGTACTTC. Translation: CAISESSKGGETQYF.

As concerns this clone: The sample contains more than one DNA sequence encoding this CDR3. V and J are TRBV15 and TRBJ2-7; TRBD2 might be the D (5 bases). The CDR3 extends over 13 amino acids. V dropped 5 bases and J dropped 2 bases, with 10 bases sitting between them. Germline assignment: CDR1 LNHNV and CDR2 YYDKDF (reference sequence). CDR3 protein: CATSRDPAYEQYF. The CDR3 DNA reads TGTGCCACCAGCCGGGATCCCGCCTACGAGCAGTACTTC.

The chain combines TRBV6-1 with TRBJ1-5; D is uncertain. In germline, CDR1 is MNHNS, CDR2 SASEGT. Trimming cost V 1 base and J 3 bases, with 10 bases left between them. The CDR3 length is 15 residues. CDR3 DNA: TGTGCCAGCAGTGAAGGTTTGCACCTCAATCAGCCCCAGCATTTT. Protein: CASSEGLHLNQPQHF.

This clone was counted only a few times. The chain has TRBV4-1 and TRBJ2-7; 11 bases align to TRBD2. V gave up 3 bases and J gave up 3 bases; unmatched junction bases: 4. This CDR3 has 15 residues. CDR1 and CDR2 (germline): MGHRA, YSYEKL. The CDR3 protein is CASSQVLAGGYEQYF. CDR3 DNA: TGCGCCAGCAGCCAGGTCCTAGCGGGAGGCTACGAGCAGTACTTC.

The chain combines TRBV6-6 with TRBJ2-5; perhaps D is TRBD1 or TRBD2 (5 bases each). This CDR3 is 16 amino acids long. Per the germline V gene, CDR1 is MNHNY and CDR2 is SVGAGI (reference sequence). Trimming shortened V by 6 bases and J by 4 bases, and 21 bases separated the two germline ends. The chain's CDR3 is CASSQHGGLGTETQYF. CDR3 nucleotide sequence: TGTGCCAGCAGCCAGCACGGAGGCCTGGGGACAGAGACCCAGTACTTC.

The rearrangement uses TRBV18 and TRBJ2-1; no firm D call. The V gene lost 2 bases and the J gene lost 9 bases, with 8 bases spanning the gap. Looked up from germline, CDR1 is KGHSH and CDR2 is LQKENI. This CDR3 comprises 12 residues. The CDR3 protein is CASSPEDSEQFF. In DNA, the CDR3 is TGTGCCAGCTCACCAGAGGATTCTGAGCAGTTCTTC.

The J gene is TRBJ1-4, the V gene TRBV18; 9 bases agree with TRBD1. The CDR3 length is 15 residues. Germline V lookup: CDR1 KGHSH, CDR2 LQKENI. Losses at the gene ends were 4 bases for V and 8 bases for J; bases not matched to a gene: 8. In nucleotides, the CDR3 is TGTGCCAGCTCACTACGGAGCGGGACAGGGGAAAAACTGTTTTTT. Protein product: CASSLRSGTGEKLFF.

The rearrangement uses TRBV12-2 and TRBJ2-2; the table's TRBD1 call for D was not verified on the DNA. TRBV12-2 is given as a pseudogene. The CDR3 consists of 18 residues. CDR3 nucleotides: TGTGCAAGTCGCCCCAACCTGGACAGGGGGCATTGTGCCGGGGAGCTGTTTTTT. It yields the protein CASRPNLDRGHCAGELFF.

V usage is TRBV7-9 and J usage is TRBJ1-6; no definite D call. The CDR3 has 15 amino acids. Trimming stripped 1 base from V and 7 bases from J, with 11 bases between. CDR1 and CDR2 (germline): SEHNR, FQNEAQ (reference sequence). This CDR3 reads CASSLVEYRNSPLHF. CDR3 bases: TGTGCCAGCAGCTTAGTGGAGTACAGAAATTCACCCCTCCACTTT.

The chain uses TRBV15 and TRBJ2-7; D call uncertain. From germline, CDR1 is LNHNV and CDR2 YYDKDF (reference sequence). Between the trimmed V and J ends, which lost 1 base and 7 bases, there was a span of 11 bases. The CDR3 is 13 amino acids. The CDR3 DNA reads TGTGCCACCAGCAGAGGATCGGGCCGAGAGCAGTACTTC. This sequence encodes CATSRGSGREQYF.

The chain couples TRBV6-1 to TRBJ2-7, with 13 bases aligning to TRBD2. V dropped 4 bases and J dropped 9; count of bases not matched to a gene: 3. This CDR3 has 13 amino acids. The V gene's germline CDR1 is MNHNS and CDR2 SASEGT. CDR3 in amino acids: CASSGTSGRVQYF. DNA for the CDR3: TGTGCCAGCAGTGGTACTAGCGGGAGGGTGCAGTACTTC.

V and J are TRBV27 and TRBJ2-5; no clear D gene. CDR3 length equals 12 residues. Trimming cost V 6 bases and J 5 bases, with 10 bases left between them. Germline CDR1 reads MNHEY; CDR2 reads SMNVEV (reference sequence). CDR3 DNA: TGTGCCAGCAGGTCATCCGGCGAGACCCAGTACTTC. It codes for CASRSSGETQYF.

This clone appeared a single time. The gene calls are TRBV6-5 and TRBJ2-5, with 7 bases fitting TRBD1. This CDR3 has 13 residues. V dropped 7 bases and J dropped 0; count of bases not matched to a gene: 2. The germline gives CDR1 MNHEY, CDR2 SVGAGI. The CDR3 DNA is TGTGCCAGCAACGGACAGGACCAAGAGACCCAGTACTTC. Its protein product is CASNGQDQETQYF.

V usage is TRBV11-2 and J usage is TRBJ2-1, with D tentatively TRBD2 (6 bases). Germline CDR1 reads SGHAT; CDR2 reads FQNNGV. Trimming stripped 1 base from V and 1 base from J, with 8 bases between. The CDR3 is 15 residues long. This CDR3 reads CASSLGRESYNEQFF. The CDR3 nucleotides are TGTGCCAGCAGCTTAGGCCGGGAGTCCTACAATGAGCAGTTCTTC.

The V and J genes are TRBV7-9 and TRBJ2-7; 7 nucleotides match TRBD1. V lost 2 bases and J lost 0; bases outside the gene matches: 4. Germline V gene sequence: CDR1 SEHNR, CDR2 FQNEAQ (reference sequence). The CDR3 sequence is 15 residues long. CDR3: CASSLPQGSSYEQYF. CDR3 nucleotides: TGTGCCAGCAGCTTACCACAGGGGAGCTCCTACGAGCAGTACTTC. The full variable domain, rest sourced from reference TRBV7-9 and TRBJ2-7, is DTGVSQNPRHKITKRGQNVTFRCDPISEHNRLYWYRQTLGQGPEFLTYFQNEAQLEKSRLLSDRFSAERPKGSFSTLEIQRTEQGDSAMYLCASSLPQGSSYEQYFGPGTRLTVT.

The V gene is TRBV27, the J gene TRBJ2-3; 10 bases map to TRBD2. Germline-derived CDR1 and CDR2 are MNHEY and SMNVEV (reference sequence). With 5 bases clipped from V and 4 bases from J, the junction kept 18 bases outside the gene matches. CDR3 length equals 19 residues. In DNA, the CDR3 is TGTGCCAGCAGTACCCTCCGACAGGTGGCTAGCGGGAGCCCAGATACGCAGTATTTT. This encodes CASSTLRQVASGSPDTQYF.